The 22 T cell receptor beta chains below were found in one sample sequenced in a study of blood T cell repertoires in COVID-19. Sequencing was performed with immunoSEQ multiplex PCR; in TCRdb, only in-frame clones are kept and a portion is missing. The sample lists about 110,000 clones; over 75% were seen once. The specimen sequenced was peripheral blood. The receptors originated from a human donor in a cohort sampled during active COVID-19.

This rearrangement joins TRBV7-9 to TRBJ1-6; maybe TRBD1 (5 bases). Per the germline V gene, CDR1 is SEHNR and CDR2 is FQNEAQ (reference sequence). CDR3 length: 14 residues. V was trimmed by 7 bases and J by 6 bases, leaving 13 bases between them. This CDR3 is CASTADSLNSPLHF. The CDR3 nucleotides read TGTGCCAGCACCGCAGACAGTCTTAATTCACCCCTCCACTTT.

The rearrangement links TRBV7-9 to TRBJ2-1, with D tentatively TRBD2 (6 bases). V was clipped by 7 bases and J by 4 bases, with 17 bases between them. The CDR3 sequence is 15 residues long. CDR1 and CDR2 (germline): SEHNR, FQNEAQ (reference sequence). In DNA, the CDR3 is TGTGCCAGCACCTCCTCCCCCGGGGGTTACAATGAGCAGTTCTTC. This encodes CASTSSPGGYNEQFF.

The chain combines TRBV6-6 with TRBJ1-5; 7 positions match TRBD1. The length of the CDR3 is 14 residues. J gave up 6 bases and V 6 bases, and 8 bases lay outside the gene matches. Germline CDR1 is MNHNY and CDR2 is SVGAGI (reference sequence). The CDR3 DNA follows: TGTGCCAGCAGGGACAGGTCGGCCGGTCAGCCCCAGCATTTT. It codes for CASRDRSAGQPQHF.

This chain joins TRBV4-1 and TRBJ2-3; the D gene is possibly TRBD2 (6 bases). CDR3 length equals 15 residues. Looked up from germline, CDR1 is MGHRA and CDR2 is YSYEKL. Trimming left V 3 bases short and J 1 base short, with 11 bases between. CDR3 in amino acids: CASSQDGTGTDTQYF. CDR3 nucleotides: TGCGCCAGCAGCCAGGACGGGACTGGCACAGATACGCAGTATTTT.

About this clone: Other nucleotide sequences in the sample specify the same CDR3. The chain carries TRBV30 and TRBJ2-3, with no clear D. The CDR3 is made up of 11 amino acids. Trimming took off 0 bases at V and 6 bases at J, with 4 bases between the two ends. Germline CDR1 is GTSNPN and CDR2 is SVGIG (reference sequence). The CDR3 spells CAWSVSDTQYF. CDR3 DNA sequence: TGTGCCTGGAGTGTAAGCGATACGCAGTATTTT.

The chain recombines TRBV19 with TRBJ2-4; D not resolved. CDR1 LNHDA and CDR2 SQIVND come from the germline V gene (reference sequence). V was pared by 3 bases and J by 15 bases, with 15 bases between. There are 12 residues in the CDR3. The CDR3 coding sequence is TGTGCCAGTAGTATTTCGCCGCAAAGGAGGTACTTC. It encodes CASSISPQRRYF.

The V gene is TRBV28, the J gene TRBJ2-5; the match to TRBD2 covers 14 bases. V shed 4 bases, J shed 4 bases, and the junction held 5 bases outside the gene matches. The CDR3 sequence is 16 residues long. CDR1 is MDHEN and CDR2 is SYDVKM in the germline V gene. In DNA form, the CDR3 reads TGTGCCAGCAGTTGGGGACTAGCGGGGGTGGGAGAGACCCAGTACTTC. It yields the protein CASSWGLAGVGETQYF. Variable domain in full (rest from reference TRBV28 and TRBJ2-5): DVKVTQSSRYLVKRTGEKVFLECVQDMDHENMFWYRQDPGLGLRLIYFSYDVKMKEKGDIPEGYSVSREKKERFSLILESASTNQTSMYLCASSWGLAGVGETQYFGPGTRLLVL.

A note on this clone: Relative to the germline gene, one junction end is altered; a read error may explain this. This chain links TRBV6-5 with TRBJ1-5, with 9 bases lining up with TRBD1. CDR1 and CDR2 from the germline V gene are MNHEY and SVGAGI. The CDR3 totals 15 residues. CDR3 sequence: CASSLTGGSTQPQHF. The CDR3 nucleotides read TGTGCCAGCAGTCTGACAGGGGGTAGCACTCAGCCCCAGCATTTT.

The rearrangement joins TRBV6-1 to TRBJ2-7; D is unclear. Germline V gene sequence: CDR1 MNHNS, CDR2 SASEGT. The CDR3 consists of 11 residues. Trimming stripped 3 bases from V and 6 bases from J, with 6 bases between. Written as DNA, the CDR3 is TGTGCCAGCAGTGAGCAGCGCGAGCAGTACTTC. It is translated as CASSEQREQYF.

The rearrangement uses TRBV18 and TRBJ2-5; 9 nucleotides line up with TRBD2. Germline values: CDR1 KGHSH, CDR2 LQKENI. This CDR3 comprises 17 residues. The trim removed 4 bases at V and 2 bases at J, leaving 11 bases unmatched. The CDR3: CASSLNLGLAGQETQYF. The CDR3 DNA is TGTGCCAGCTCACTTAACCTGGGGCTAGCGGGACAAGAGACCCAGTACTTC.

The chain has TRBV5-6 and TRBJ2-5, with a weak D call TRBD2 (5 bases). Germline V gene lookup returns CDR1 SGHDT and CDR2 YYEEEE. The V end was cut by 2 bases, the J end by 3 bases, with 11 bases between. This CDR3 is built from 14 residues. CDR3 residues: CASSFSDRKETQYF. In DNA form, the CDR3 reads TGTGCCAGCAGCTTTAGCGATAGAAAAGAGACCCAGTACTTC.

The chain has TRBV7-6 and TRBJ1-5, with D maybe TRBD1 (6 bases). Trimming removed 5 bases at V and 0 bases at J, with 17 bases between. From germline, CDR1 is SGHVS and CDR2 FNYEAQ. The CDR3 length is 17 residues. The CDR3 spells CASSPREGGFSNQPQHF. CDR3 nucleotide sequence: TGTGCCAGCAGCCCCCGGGAGGGGGGCTTTAGCAATCAGCCCCAGCATTTT.

The V gene is TRBV6-5, the J gene TRBJ1-6; no firm D call. Per the germline V gene, CDR1 is MNHEY and CDR2 is SVGAGI. The V end was cut by 6 bases, the J end by 5 bases, with 14 bases between. The CDR3 contains 15 residues. CDR3: CASRPFQADNSPLHF. CDR3 in DNA: TGTGCCAGCAGGCCCTTCCAGGCAGATAATTCACCCCTCCACTTT.

This clone was observed a single time. The chain combines TRBV19 with TRBJ1-5; 8 nucleotides agree with TRBD1. V trimming: 7 bases; J trimming: 2 bases; junction bases outside the gene matches: 7. CDR3 length: 15 amino acids. Germline V lookup: CDR1 LNHDA, CDR2 SQIVND (reference sequence). CDR3 nucleotide sequence: TGTGCCAGTAAACGACAGGGGTGGGGCAATCAGCCCCAGCATTTT. Its protein is CASKRQGWGNQPQHF.

The chain employs TRBV5-1 and TRBJ1-2, with 7 bases lining up with TRBD1. This CDR3 is 12 amino acids long. V dropped 3 bases and J dropped 7; count of bases not matched to a gene: 3. From germline, CDR1 is SGHRS and CDR2 YFSETQ. The CDR3 nucleotides are TGCGCCAGCAGCTCTACAGGGGTTGGCTACACCTTC. Translation: CASSSTGVGYTF.

The chain recombines TRBV5-1 with TRBJ2-3, with 12 bases matching TRBD1. The V segment lost 5 bases and the J segment 4 bases; nucleotides outside the gene matches: 2. The CDR3 sequence is 14 residues long. CDR1 and CDR2 (germline): SGHRS, YFSETQ. CDR3 bases: TGCGCCAGCAGGGGACAGGGGGCTCCAGATACGCAGTATTTT. Translation gives CASRGQGAPDTQYF.

For this clone: The same CDR3 can be traced to other DNA sequences in this sample. The rearrangement uses TRBV6-1 and TRBJ1-3; D is unresolved. The ends were cut back, 0 bases at V and 0 bases at J, with 6 bases in the middle. The CDR3 has 15 amino acids. Germline V gene lookup returns CDR1 MNHNS and CDR2 SASEGT. The CDR3 sequence is CASSEAPSSGNTIYF. DNA for the CDR3: TGTGCCAGCAGTGAAGCCCCCAGCTCTGGAAACACCATATATTTT.

The V call is TRBV6-1, the J call TRBJ2-3, with 7 bases fitting TRBD1. Trimming at V came to 0 bases and at J to 1 base, leaving 7 bases not matched to a gene. Germline CDR1 is MNHNS and CDR2 is SASEGT. This CDR3 is 17 amino acids long. The CDR3 is CASSEAGTAVGTDTQYF. CDR3 nucleotide sequence: TGTGCCAGCAGTGAAGCTGGGACAGCCGTCGGCACAGATACGCAGTATTTT.

V gene TRBV7-8 combines with J gene TRBJ1-5; D not resolved. There are 16 residues in the CDR3. Trimming left V 3 bases short and J 6 bases short, with 18 bases between. CDR1 is SGHVS, CDR2 FQNEAQ, per germline. The CDR3 protein is CASSFSGESPTQPQHF. CDR3 in DNA: TGTGCCAGCAGCTTCTCGGGTGAGAGCCCCACTCAGCCCCAGCATTTT.

The chain couples TRBV6-5 to TRBJ1-6; no clear D. Germline-derived CDR1 and CDR2 are MNHEY and SVGAGI. The CDR3 has 15 residues. The V end lost 5 bases, the J end lost 0 bases, and 8 bases lay between the germline ends. The CDR3 spells CASSPPSSYNSPLHF. In nucleotides, the CDR3 is TGTGCCAGCAGTCCGCCGAGCTCCTATAATTCACCCCTCCACTTT.

The chain has TRBV14 and TRBJ2-5, with D tentatively TRBD2 (6 bases). This CDR3 has 15 residues. Per germline, CDR1 SGHDN and CDR2 FVKESK. Trimming took 2 bases from V and 4 from J, leaving 14 bases between them. The CDR3 loop is CASSQTKLGGETQYF. Here the CDR3 DNA reads TGTGCCAGCAGCCAAACAAAGCTGGGGGGAGAGACCCAGTACTTC. Complete variable domain (other parts from reference TRBV14 and TRBJ2-5): EAGVTQFPSHSVIEKGQTVTLRCDPISGHDNLYWYRRVMGKEIKFLLHFVKESKQDESGMPNNRFLAERTGGTYSTLKVQPAELEDSGVYFCASSQTKLGGETQYFGPGTRLLVL.

V is TRBV7-2 and J is TRBJ2-1; D is possibly TRBD2 (5 bases). CDR3 size: 15 residues. V lost 6 bases to trimming and J lost 6 bases, with 18 bases between them. CDR1 SGHTA and CDR2 FQGNSA come from the germline V gene. CDR3 sequence reads: CASSPTSRGFNEQFF. DNA for the CDR3: TGTGCCAGCAGTCCGACATCCCGGGGATTCAATGAGCAGTTCTTC. Looking up the rest from reference TRBV7-2 and TRBJ2-1 gives the full variable domain: GAGVSQSPSNKVTEKGKDVELRCDPISGHTALYWYRQSLGQGLEFLIYFQGNSAPDKSGLPSDRFSAERTGGSVSTLTIQRTQQEDSAVYLCASSPTSRGFNEQFFGPGTRLTVL.